Listed below are T cell receptor beta chains from one sample, sequenced in a study of T cell changes during pregnancy in multiple sclerosis. Produced via immunoSEQ multiplex PCR; TCRdb's table is partial and in-frame only. The table lists about 98,000 clones, 92% of them singletons. Sequenced here: peripheral blood, sampled after pregnancy. The receptors originated from a female donor in good health, enrolled as a control in a pregnancy study. Each CDR3 is given with its conserved first and last residue. The order of the fields is CDR3 protein, clone size, V gene. Rows may omit the clone size; those that give it use once, few, many or a size class.

CDR3aa: CASSHGTTNTEAFF; abundance: .; v_gene: TRBV5-4
CDR3aa: CASSLWGAGEKLFF; abundance: .; v_gene: TRBV28
CDR3aa: CASSEDGGSGTEAFF; abundance: .; v_gene: TRBV6-1
CDR3aa: CASSSGLAGPNEQFF; abundance: .; v_gene: TRBV5-4
CDR3aa: CASSRLAEAGELFF; abundance: .; v_gene: TRBV2
CDR3aa: CASSLGAYGGGTQYF; abundance: .; v_gene: TRBV7-6
CDR3aa: CASSLDRGSSGNTIYF; abundance: .; v_gene: TRBV18
CDR3aa: CASSQSQGYVHEQYF; abundance: once; v_gene: TRBV4-1
CDR3aa: CASSSPGLHNEQFF; abundance: .; v_gene: TRBV7-9
CDR3aa: CASSQDRAHTF; abundance: .; v_gene: TRBV2
CDR3aa: CASMGAPSNQPQHF; abundance: .; v_gene: TRBV2
CDR3aa: CASSVTGSPYEQYF; abundance: .; v_gene: TRBV10-1
CDR3aa: CAALQGRGGYTF; abundance: .; v_gene: TRBV28
CDR3aa: CASSSSGLAQDTQYF; abundance: once; v_gene: TRBV7-3
CDR3aa: CASSLAGGPGQNEQFF; abundance: .; v_gene: TRBV7-2
CDR3aa: CASSQRQGAYEQYF; abundance: .; v_gene: TRBV4-1
CDR3aa: CSAGQGSTDTQYF; abundance: .; v_gene: TRBV29-1
CDR3aa: CASSPLTGWDGYTF; abundance: .; v_gene: TRBV7-8
CDR3aa: CASSLNAVAEAFF; abundance: .; v_gene: TRBV7-6
CDR3aa: CASSLDLVTGEVVDTEAFF; abundance: .; v_gene: TRBV5-6
CDR3aa: CASSPRLGDYSEQYF; abundance: once; v_gene: TRBV4-1
CDR3aa: CASSLDEVVLTF; abundance: .; v_gene: TRBV28
CDR3aa: CASTLREGLYGYTF; abundance: .; v_gene: TRBV7-8
CDR3aa: CASSWALQETQYF; abundance: .; v_gene: TRBV5-1
CDR3aa: CASSLAGGPRYEQYF; abundance: .; v_gene: TRBV6-9
CDR3aa: CASSLSGGRNEKLFF; abundance: .; v_gene: TRBV28
CDR3aa: CASSLSWLQETQYF; abundance: .; v_gene: TRBV27
CDR3aa: CASSISGNTDTQYF; abundance: .; v_gene: TRBV19
CDR3aa: CSVEGQGDTIYF; abundance: .; v_gene: TRBV29-1
CDR3aa: CAIRGQGNTDTQYF; abundance: few; v_gene: TRBV10-3
CDR3aa: CASSRRGTEAFF; abundance: .; v_gene: TRBV5-4
CDR3aa: CASKDSLSSYEQYF; abundance: .; v_gene: TRBV2
CDR3aa: CASSLQVREGEQYF; abundance: .; v_gene: TRBV28
CDR3aa: CASSLRQGPQNGYTF; abundance: .; v_gene: TRBV14
CDR3aa: CASSDGFGTSTDTQYF; abundance: .; v_gene: TRBV6-4
CDR3aa: CASSPLQGVLGEQYF; abundance: .; v_gene: TRBV5-1
CDR3aa: CASSQDTLVRETQYF; abundance: .; v_gene: TRBV5-1
CDR3aa: CASTPGVTEAFF; abundance: once; v_gene: TRBV11-2
CDR3aa: CASSLLTGRYTF; abundance: once; v_gene: TRBV13
CDR3aa: CASSLEVGGGTEAFF; abundance: .; v_gene: TRBV5-6
CDR3aa: CASSLTRPETQYF; abundance: .; v_gene: TRBV4-1
CDR3aa: CASNVVLNTGELFF; abundance: .; v_gene: TRBV28
CDR3aa: CASMLGTTKNIQYF; abundance: .; v_gene: TRBV6-4
CDR3aa: CSVGARNEKLFF; abundance: .; v_gene: TRBV29-1
CDR3aa: CASSQFGLRETQYF; abundance: .; v_gene: TRBV23-1
CDR3aa: CASSEFGLFEETQYF; abundance: .; v_gene: TRBV25-1
CDR3aa: CASSRVTGINSPLHF; abundance: once; v_gene: TRBV6-5
CDR3aa: CASSPGQGSSYEQYF; abundance: .; v_gene: TRBV5-4
CDR3aa: CASSLTRTGELFF; abundance: .; v_gene: TRBV11-3
CDR3aa: CAISERTGSSYNSPLHF; abundance: once; v_gene: TRBV10-3
CDR3aa: CASSGWEGVNQPQHF; abundance: .; v_gene: TRBV7-8
CDR3aa: CASRPQGTGNTIYF; abundance: .; v_gene: TRBV6-1
CDR3aa: CASSLTGAGNTIYF; abundance: .; v_gene: TRBV19
CDR3aa: CASSLTEGTSFHNEQFF; abundance: .; v_gene: TRBV7-9
CDR3aa: CASSLVVSRLSTDTQYF; abundance: .; v_gene: TRBV7-9
CDR3aa: CASRRTLNTEAFF; abundance: .; v_gene: TRBV19
CDR3aa: CASMDRGYEQYF; abundance: .; v_gene: TRBV2